Shown below are 19 T cell receptor beta chains from a single sample sequenced in a study of blood T cell repertoires in COVID-19. The repertoire was sequenced with immunoSEQ multiplex PCR; TCRdb's copy has only in-frame clones and lacks some. The data hold about 130,000 clones, with 75% to 90% observed a single time. Input material: peripheral blood. The receptor source for this set is an elderly woman with COVID-19, enrolled during active disease.

V usage is TRBV7-8 and J usage is TRBJ2-6; D is ambiguous. Germline lookup yields CDR1 SGHVS and CDR2 FQNEAQ. The V end lost 8 bases, the J end lost 0 bases, and 11 bases lay between the germline ends. The CDR3 has 15 residues. CDR3 coding DNA: TGTGCCAGCCGGTATGCTAGCTCTGGGGCCAACGTCCTGACTTTC. Translating gives CASRYASSGANVLTF.

This chain uses TRBV4-3 with TRBJ1-6; D remains ambiguous. The germline gives CDR1 LGHNA, CDR2 YSLEER. CDR3 length equals 12 residues. Trimming shortened V by 0 bases and J by 14 bases, and 8 bases separated the two germline ends. Written as DNA, the CDR3 is TGCGCCAGCAGCCAAGATCGAGGATCCCTCCACTTT. It encodes CASSQDRGSLHF.

The rearrangement uses TRBV20-1 and TRBJ1-2; D ambiguous. The CDR3 loop spans 11 amino acids. The germline V gene encodes CDR1 DFQATT and CDR2 SNEGSKA (reference sequence). The V end lost 1 base, the J end lost 8 bases, and 8 bases lay between the germline ends. The CDR3 sequence is CSARGEDGYTF. Written as DNA, the CDR3 is TGCAGTGCTAGAGGGGAGGACGGCTACACCTTC.

This chain joins TRBV7-3 and TRBJ1-2; maybe TRBD1 (5 bases). CDR1 SGHTA and CDR2 FQGTGA come from the germline V gene. V was pared by 4 bases and J by 4 bases, with 19 bases between. CDR3 length: 16 amino acids. CDR3 sequence reads: CASSSQPQGLGYGYTF. CDR3 in DNA: TGTGCCAGCAGCTCTCAACCCCAGGGTCTCGGCTATGGCTACACCTTC.

J is TRBJ2-7 and V is TRBV7-9, with TRBD2 matching over 8 bases. With V trimmed by 1 base and J by 6 bases, 8 bases remained unmatched. The CDR3 contains 15 residues. CDR1 and CDR2 from the germline V gene are SEHNR and FQNEAQ (reference sequence). The CDR3 sequence: CASSLVAAGAAEQYF. As DNA, the CDR3 is TGTGCCAGCAGCTTAGTTGCAGCGGGAGCGGCCGAGCAGTACTTC. The variable domain in full, completed from reference TRBV7-9 and TRBJ2-7, reads DTGVSQNPRHKITKRGQNVTFRCDPISEHNRLYWYRQTLGQGPEFLTYFQNEAQLEKSRLLSDRFSAERPKGSFSTLEIQRTEQGDSAMYLCASSLVAAGAAEQYFGPGTRLTVT.

This chain links TRBV27 with TRBJ2-1, with 9 nucleotides matching TRBD2. The length of the CDR3 is 20 residues. J was trimmed by 3 bases and V by 5 bases; bases with no gene match: 20. Germline CDR1 MNHEY, CDR2 SMNVEV (reference sequence). For the CDR3, the DNA is TGTGCCAGCAGTCTAAAGGGGGGACTAGCAAGGGGGCTAGTCTACAATGAGCAGTTCTTC. It is translated as CASSLKGGLARGLVYNEQFF.

CDR3 sequence: CASSLEFGQSSYEQYF. For the CDR3, the DNA is TGTGCCAGCAGCTTGGAATTCGGACAGTCGTCCTACGAGCAGTACTTC. The chain recombines TRBV5-4 with TRBJ2-7; TRBD1 might be the D (6 bases). Germline CDR1 is SGHNT and CDR2 is YYREEE (reference sequence). The CDR3 has 16 amino acids. V was shortened by 0 bases and J by 1 base, with 14 bases between the two germline ends. Based on the CDR3 plus reference TRBV5-4 and TRBJ2-7, the full variable domain is ETGVTQSPTHLIKTRGQQVTLRCSSQSGHNTVSWYQQALGQGPQFIFQYYREEENGRGNFPPRFSGLQFPNYSSELNVNALELDDSALYLCASSLEFGQSSYEQYFGPGTRLTVT.

CDR3 protein: CASSRLGSYGYTF. CDR3 in DNA: TGTGCCAGCAGCCGCTTAGGGAGTTATGGCTACACCTTC. The chain employs TRBV4-2 and TRBJ1-2; D gene unclear. Looked up from germline, CDR1 is LGHNA and CDR2 is YNFKEQ. The CDR3 runs 13 residues. The V end lost 4 bases, the J end lost 5 bases, and 11 bases lay between the germline ends.

The rearrangement links TRBV11-3 to TRBJ2-1, with 11 nucleotides matching TRBD2. This CDR3 contains 17 residues. The ends lost 0 bases at V and 6 bases at J; junction bases unmatched: 7. Germline-derived CDR1 and CDR2 are SGHNT and YENEEA. This chain's CDR3 is CASSLETSGKWGNEQFF. The CDR3 nucleotides read TGTGCCAGCAGCTTAGAGACTAGCGGGAAATGGGGCAATGAGCAGTTCTTC.

The chain employs TRBV5-5 and TRBJ1-5; D might be TRBD1 (5 bases). CDR1 and CDR2 from the germline V gene are SGHKS and YYEKEE (reference sequence). There are 17 residues in the CDR3. Trimming removed 0 bases at V and 11 bases at J, with 24 bases between. The CDR3 nucleotides are TGTGCCAGCAGCTTGGGGTCCTCATTAGGGCCTGGGGGGGCCCAGCATTTT. Its protein is CASSLGSSLGPGGAQHF. Full variable domain (rest looked up from reference TRBV5-5 and TRBJ1-5): DAGVTQSPTHLIKTRGQQVTLRCSPISGHKSVSWYQQVLGQGPQFIFQYYEKEERGRGNFPDRFSARQFPNYSSELNVNALLLGDSALYLCASSLGSSLGPGGAQHFGDGTRLSIL.

The genes are TRBV6-1 and TRBJ2-7; 7 nucleotides match TRBD2. The V gene end was trimmed by 1 base and the J gene end by 3 bases; junction bases not matched to a gene: 6. In germline, CDR1 is MNHNS, CDR2 SASEGT. CDR3 length equals 15 residues. This chain's CDR3 is CASSEGTGGYYEQYF. The DNA for the CDR3 is TGTGCCAGCAGTGAAGGGACGGGAGGCTACTACGAGCAGTACTTC.

This rearrangement joins TRBV5-6 to TRBJ2-4; 7 positions agree with TRBD1. The CDR3 length is 15 residues. V shed 2 bases, J shed 4 bases, and the junction held 6 bases outside the gene matches. The germline CDR1 and CDR2 sequences are SGHDT and YYEEEE. The CDR3 reads CASSFLGGSKNIQYF. CDR3 DNA sequence: TGTGCCAGCAGCTTCTTAGGGGGCTCAAAAAACATTCAGTACTTC.

The V gene is TRBV4-3, the J gene TRBJ2-5; weak D call: TRBD2 (6 bases). The length of the CDR3 is 15 residues. The ends were cut back, 0 bases at V and 4 bases at J, with 12 bases in the middle. Germline CDR1 and CDR2: LGHNA and YSLEER. This CDR3 is CASSQDPRETETQYF. CDR3 DNA sequence: TGCGCCAGCAGCCAAGATCCCCGGGAGACAGAGACCCAGTACTTC.

The chain has TRBV19 and TRBJ1-1; 9 nucleotides agree with TRBD1. This CDR3 is built from 13 residues. Losses at the gene ends were 6 bases for V and 5 bases for J; bases not matched to a gene: 4. CDR1 is LNHDA and CDR2 is SQIVND in the germline V gene (reference sequence). The chain's CDR3 is CASRRQGVTEAFF. The CDR3 coding sequence is TGTGCCAGTAGGCGACAGGGGGTTACTGAAGCTTTCTTT. Full variable domain (missing parts from reference TRBV19 and TRBJ1-1): DGGITQSPKYLFRKEGQNVTLSCEQNLNHDAMYWYRQDPGQGLRLIYYSQIVNDFQKGDIAEGYSVSREKKESFPLTVTSAQKNPTAFYLCASRRQGVTEAFFGQGTRLTVV.

The genes are TRBV3-1 (or the pseudogene TRBV3-2) and TRBJ2-7; 8 nucleotides match TRBD1. The CDR3 is 13 residues long. V shed 1 base and J 7 bases; nucleotides not matched to a gene: 3. Germline values: CDR1 LGHDT, CDR2 YNNKEL (reference sequence). CDR3 sequence (DNA): TGTGCCAGCAGCCAAGGGACAGGGAGAGAGCAGTACTTC. Translating gives CASSQGTGREQYF.

The CDR3 nucleotides read TGTGCCATCTTTAGCGGGAGGGATCACAATGAGCAGTTCTTC. Amino acids: CAIFSGRDHNEQFF. The chain employs TRBV10-3 and TRBJ2-1, with 11 bases fitting TRBD2. Per germline, CDR1 ENHRY and CDR2 SYGVKD. This CDR3 has 14 amino acids. The V segment lost 8 bases and the J segment 5 bases; nucleotides outside the gene matches: 5.

This chain uses TRBV18 with TRBJ2-2; D call uncertain. Germline values: CDR1 KGHSH, CDR2 LQKENI. Trimming removed 1 base at V and 5 bases at J, with 5 bases between. This CDR3 spans 13 amino acids. This CDR3 reads CASSPRPTGELFF. CDR3 DNA sequence: TGTGCCAGCTCACCACGTCCTACCGGGGAGCTGTTTTTT.

The chain links TRBV29-1 to TRBJ1-1, with TRBD1 matching 9 bases. This CDR3 comprises 12 residues. Germline CDR1 SQVTM, CDR2 ANQGSEA. With 7 bases clipped from V and 5 bases from J, the junction kept 5 bases outside the gene matches. The CDR3: CSAGDRETEAFF. The CDR3 nucleotides are TGCAGCGCCGGGGACAGGGAGACTGAAGCTTTCTTT.

The chain is built from TRBV3-1 (or the pseudogene TRBV3-2) and TRBJ1-5, with 10 bases lining up with TRBD1. CDR3 length: 18 amino acids. Germline CDR1 is LGHDT and CDR2 is YNNKEL (reference sequence). Losses at the gene ends were 3 bases for V and 1 base for J; bases not matched to a gene: 9. The CDR3 loop is CASSQRSRQGASNQPQHF. In DNA, the CDR3 is TGTGCCAGCAGCCAGAGATCAAGACAGGGGGCGAGCAATCAGCCCCAGCATTTT.